The sample holds a few counts of the clone carrying this TCR beta chain. This sample was included in a study of blood T cell repertoires in COVID-19. The length of the CDR3 is 15 residues. After removal of 10 bases from V and 2 bases from J, the junction contained 10 bases not matched to a gene. The germline V gene has CDR1 SGDLS and CDR2 YYNGEE. Profiled with immunoSEQ multiplex PCR; TCRdb holds only in-frame clones, not every one. The top ten hold around 13% of the sample, which has under 300,000 clones, approximately 86% seen once. This rearrangement joins TRBV9 to TRBJ1-2; 11 positions agree with TRBD1. Material: peripheral blood. This receptor was taken from a woman between 70 and 85 years old with COVID-19, enrolled during active disease. The DNA for the CDR3 is TGTGCCTGCGTACCAGGGACAGGGGGGAACTATGGCTACACCTTC. Amino acid sequence: CACVPGTGGNYGYTF.